In its sample, the clone carrying this T cell receptor beta chain was seen a few times. Its antigen remains unknown. The data derive from a study of beta chain features in type 1 diabetes. Study-wide context: Sorted cells examined across all samples numbered 107,917,701. Study findings and constraints: Researchers cautioned that cDNA sequencing could over-represent cells with high TCR expression. Among all four CD4+ subsets, Type 1 diabetes patients had TCRB CDR3s that were moderately but significantly shorter.

Purity exceeded 98% in all sorted populations. Of the isolated RNA, all was reverse transcribed, and so the sequenced material was expressed TCRB transcripts. Assay: immunoSEQ multiplex PCR; the TCRdb copy retains only in-frame clones and omits some. This sample carries about 230,000 clones, under 20% of them seen once, and the ten largest clones take about 0.092%. The TCR sequence derives from a man younger than 40 with type 1 diabetes. The sample consisted of naive CD4+ T cells from blood.

CDR3 DNA sequence: TGTGCCAGCAGCCCTATCGCGGGGCCCTCCTACAATGAGCAGTTCTTC. This codes for CASSPIAGPSYNEQFF. This rearrangement joins TRBV9 to TRBJ2-1; TRBD2 is a possible D gene (6 bases). V was trimmed by 4 bases and J by 0 bases, leaving 14 bases between them. This CDR3 comprises 16 residues. The V gene's germline CDR1 is SGDLS and CDR2 YYNGEE.